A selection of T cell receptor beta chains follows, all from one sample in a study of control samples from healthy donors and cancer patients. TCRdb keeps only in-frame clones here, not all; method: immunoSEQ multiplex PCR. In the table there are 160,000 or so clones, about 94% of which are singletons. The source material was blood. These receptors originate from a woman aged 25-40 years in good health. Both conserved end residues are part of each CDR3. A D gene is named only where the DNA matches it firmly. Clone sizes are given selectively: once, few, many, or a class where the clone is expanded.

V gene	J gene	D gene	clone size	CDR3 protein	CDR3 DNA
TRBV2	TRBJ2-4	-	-	CASSSTGHELAKNIQYF	TGTGCCAGCAGCTCGACAGGCCACGAGCTAGCCAAAAACATTCAGTACTTC
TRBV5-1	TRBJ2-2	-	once	CASSLTTDTGELVF	TGCGCCAGCAGCCTAACGACGGACACCGGGGAGCTGGTTTTT
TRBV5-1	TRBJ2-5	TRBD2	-	CASSLFPSRGAGAEETQYF	TGCGCCAGCAGCTTGTTCCCGAGCAGAGGAGCGGGAGCGGAGGAGACCCAGTACTTC
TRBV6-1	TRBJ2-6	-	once	CASSERMGSGANVLTF	TGTGCCAGCAGTGAGAGGATGGGCTCTGGGGCCAACGTCCTGACTTTC
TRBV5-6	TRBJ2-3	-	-	CASSLIASADTQYF	TGTGCCAGCAGCCTCATAGCGTCCGCGGATACGCAGTATTTT
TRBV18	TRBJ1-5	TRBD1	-	CASSRTGTDIRPQHF	TGTGCCAGCTCACGTACCGGGACAGACATCAGGCCCCAGCATTTT
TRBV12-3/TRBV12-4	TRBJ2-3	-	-	CASSSLADTQYF	TGTGCCAGCAGCTCCTTGGCAGATACGCAGTATTTT
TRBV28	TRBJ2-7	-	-	CASSFGRSSYEQYF	TGTGCCAGCAGTTTTGGTCGGAGCTCCTACGAGCAGTACTTC
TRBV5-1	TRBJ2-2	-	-	CASTLTGWNTGELFF	TGCGCCAGCACCCTCACAGGGTGGAACACCGGGGAGCTGTTTTTT
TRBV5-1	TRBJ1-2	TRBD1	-	CASSLNRGSNYGYTF	TGCGCCAGCAGCTTGAACAGGGGATCTAACTATGGCTACACCTTC
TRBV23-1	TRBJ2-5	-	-	CASSHTQETQYF	TGCGCCAGCAGTCACACCCAAGAGACCCAGTACTTC
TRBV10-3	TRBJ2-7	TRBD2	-	CAISVGTSSYEQYF	TGTGCCATATCTGTCGGGACTAGCTCCTACGAGCAGTACTTC
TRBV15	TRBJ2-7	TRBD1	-	CATSRSTTGGYEQYF	TGTGCCACCAGCAGATCAACGACAGGGGGCTACGAGCAGTACTTC
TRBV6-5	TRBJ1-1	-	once	CASSRTGTTEAFF	TGTGCCAGCAGCCGAACAGGGACCACTGAAGCTTTCTTT
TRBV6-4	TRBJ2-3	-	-	CASSETTLDTQYF	TGTGCCAGCAGTGAGACTACCTTAGATACGCAGTATTTT
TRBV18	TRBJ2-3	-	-	CASSQPGPSTDTQYF	TGTGCCAGCTCCCAACCGGGACCTAGCACAGATACGCAGTATTTT
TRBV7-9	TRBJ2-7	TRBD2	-	CASSPQVGRRERTYEQYF	TGTGCCAGCAGCCCTCAGGTAGGCCGGCGGGAGCGAACCTACGAGCAGTACTTC
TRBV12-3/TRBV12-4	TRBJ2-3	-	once	CASSFTGLDTQYF	TGTGCCAGCAGTTTTACGGGACTAGATACGCAGTATTTT
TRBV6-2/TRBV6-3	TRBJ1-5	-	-	CASSVNQGTHSNQPQHF	TGTGCCAGCAGCGTTAACCAGGGGACCCATAGCAATCAGCCCCAGCATTTT
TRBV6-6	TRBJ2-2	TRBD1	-	CASSWTGATGELFF	TGTGCCAGCAGTTGGACAGGGGCCACCGGGGAGCTGTTTTTT
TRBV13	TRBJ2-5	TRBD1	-	CASSLNGRGSETQYF	TGTGCCAGCAGCCTAAACGGCAGGGGGAGCGAGACCCAGTACTTC
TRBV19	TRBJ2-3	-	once	CASSIDWSGVTDTQYF	TGTGCCAGTAGTATCGATTGGTCAGGGGTCACAGATACGCAGTATTTT
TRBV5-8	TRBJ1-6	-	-	CASSLGRNSPLHF	TGTGCCAGCAGCTTGGGTAGGAATTCACCCCTCCACTTT
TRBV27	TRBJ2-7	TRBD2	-	CASRAPGLRSYEQYF	TGTGCCAGCAGAGCGCCGGGACTACGCTCCTACGAGCAGTACTTC
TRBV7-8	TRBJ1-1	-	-	CASSLSPGEAFF	TGTGCCAGCAGCTTATCTCCGGGTGAAGCTTTCTTT
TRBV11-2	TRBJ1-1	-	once	CASSSPDTEAFF	TGTGCCAGCAGCTCCCCGGACACTGAAGCTTTCTTT
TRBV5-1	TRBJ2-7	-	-	CASSLYLRTSPGEQYF	TGCGCCAGCAGCCTCTACCTAAGGACAAGCCCAGGCGAGCAGTACTTC
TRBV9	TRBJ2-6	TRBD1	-	CASSVDRAGANVLTF	TGTGCCAGCAGCGTCGACAGGGCTGGGGCCAACGTCCTGACTTTC
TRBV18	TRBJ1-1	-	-	CASSRGGNTEAFF	TGTGCCAGCTCACGAGGGGGGAACACTGAAGCTTTCTTT
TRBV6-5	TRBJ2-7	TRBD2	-	CASSLRLAPVYEQYF	TGTGCCAGCAGTTTACGACTAGCGCCAGTCTACGAGCAGTACTTC
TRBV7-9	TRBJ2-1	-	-	CASSADGYNEQFF	TGTGCCAGCAGCGCGGACGGCTACAATGAGCAGTTCTTC
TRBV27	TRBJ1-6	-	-	CASRSGTLSSPLHF	TGTGCCAGCAGATCCGGGACACTCTCTTCACCCCTCCACTTT
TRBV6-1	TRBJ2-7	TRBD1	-	CASSESGTGGYEQYF	TGTGCCAGCAGTGAATCTGGGACAGGTGGATACGAGCAGTACTTC
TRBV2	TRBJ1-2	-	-	CASSEGQVHGYTF	TGTGCCAGCAGTGAAGGACAGGTGCACGGCTACACCTTC
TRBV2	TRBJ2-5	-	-	CASNQAGFGETQYF	TGTGCCAGCAACCAAGCAGGGTTCGGCGAGACCCAGTACTTC
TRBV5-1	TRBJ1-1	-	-	CASSLSRGIEAFF	TGCGCCAGCAGCTTGTCCCGGGGGATCGAAGCTTTCTTT
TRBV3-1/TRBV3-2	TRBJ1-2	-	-	CASSPQPTGNYGYTF	TGTGCCAGCAGCCCCCAACCGACAGGTAACTATGGCTACACCTTC
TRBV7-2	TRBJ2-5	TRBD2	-	CASSLRPGLAGGLETQYF	TGTGCCAGCAGCTTAAGGCCGGGACTAGCGGGAGGCCTTGAGACCCAGTACTTC
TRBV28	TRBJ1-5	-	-	CASSLRGDKGQPQHF	TGTGCCAGCAGTTTAAGGGGCGACAAGGGCCAGCCCCAGCATTTT
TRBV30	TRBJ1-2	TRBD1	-	CAWSGRGPGQGYYGYTF	TGTGCCTGGAGCGGACGGGGACCGGGACAGGGGTACTATGGCTACACCTTC
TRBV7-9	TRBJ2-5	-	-	CASSPDSQETQYF	TGTGCCAGCAGCCCGGACAGCCAAGAGACCCAGTACTTC
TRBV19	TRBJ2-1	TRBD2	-	CASSTSGSYNEQFF	TGTGCCAGTAGCACTAGCGGGAGTTACAATGAGCAGTTCTTC
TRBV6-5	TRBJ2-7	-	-	CASSLLGPAYEQYF	TGTGCCAGCAGCTTGTTGGGGCCCGCCTACGAGCAGTACTTC
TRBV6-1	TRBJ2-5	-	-	CASSDFYAGLQETQYF	TGTGCCAGCAGTGATTTCTACGCGGGCCTCCAAGAGACCCAGTACTTC